This is a list of T cell receptor beta chains from one sample in a study of shared clonotypes between healthy human individuals. Sequencing was performed with immunoSEQ multiplex PCR; in TCRdb, only in-frame clones are kept and a portion is missing. The data hold around 990,000 clones, with 70% to 85% observed a single time. Material: memory CD4+ T cells from PBMCs. Receptor source: a man aged 18 to 29 in good health. Some clones in this sample may be carry-over from other donors' samples. The CDR3 runs from the conserved cysteine through the conserved F or W. D genes are given only for firm matches. Expanded clones get a size class; other rows say once, few or many, or leave the size out.

d_gene	v_gene	j_gene	len	abundance	CDR3nt	CDR3aa
-	TRBV7-2	TRBJ2-3	14	-	TGTGCCAGCAGCTTAGATCGTAGCACAGATACGCAGTATTTT	CASSLDRSTDTQYF
-	TRBV29-1	TRBJ2-2	13	-	TGCAGCGTTCGTGCGGGGTTATCCGGGGAGCTGTTTTTT	CSVRAGLSGELFF
-	TRBV25-1	TRBJ2-3	12	-	TGTGCCAGCAGCGTTAAGCCCTCGACGCAGTATTTT	CASSVKPSTQYF
-	TRBV7-7	TRBJ2-3	14	-	TGTGCCAGCAGCTTTGGATCAGGGACAGATACGCAGTATTTT	CASSFGSGTDTQYF
-	TRBV18	TRBJ1-2	13	-	TGTGCCAGCTCAGCCTCCGCTAACTATGGCTACACCTTC	CASSASANYGYTF
-	TRBV5-1	TRBJ2-3	14	-	TGCGCCAGCAGCTTGAGTAGAGCTGCAGATACGCAGTATTTT	CASSLSRAADTQYF
-	TRBV29-1	TRBJ2-7	11	-	TGCAGCGCCAGCTGGGTCCACGAGCAGTACTTC	CSASWVHEQYF
TRBD1	TRBV6-1	TRBJ1-1	13	once	TGTGCCAGCAGCAGGGGGCGGAGCACTGAAGCTTTCTTT	CASSRGRSTEAFF
-	TRBV19	TRBJ1-5	13	-	TGTGCCAGTGCTGGGGATAGCAATCAGCCCCAGCATTTT	CASAGDSNQPQHF
-	TRBV5-4	TRBJ2-1	16	-	TGTGCCAGCAGCTTGACGGGCGTAGGCCTTTACAATGAGCAGTTCTTC	CASSLTGVGLYNEQFF
-	TRBV29-1	TRBJ2-5	14	-	TGCAGCGTTGAAGGTCACGGGGTGGGAGAGACCCAGTACTTC	CSVEGHGVGETQYF
-	TRBV7-9	TRBJ1-4	17	once	TGTGCCAGCAGCTTCATGGGGGCTCAGTATACTAATGAAAAACTGTTTTTT	CASSFMGAQYTNEKLFF
-	TRBV6-5	TRBJ2-2	14	few	TGTGCCAGCAGGGGGATAGCGGAGACCGGGGAGCTGTTTTTT	CASRGIAETGELFF
-	TRBV29-1	TRBJ1-1	11	-	TGCAGCGTTGCCCTGAACACTGAAGCTTTCTTT	CSVALNTEAFF
-	TRBV28	TRBJ1-2	14	-	TGTGCCAGCACCCCGCAACTTGACACCCTTCGGTACACCTTC	CASTPQLDTLRYTF
-	TRBV5-6	TRBJ2-5	15	few	TGTGCCAGCAGCACCGGCCCAGGGGCTAGGGAGACCCAGTACTTC	CASSTGPGARETQYF
TRBD2	TRBV9	TRBJ2-1	17	few	TGTGCCAGCAGCCCCCGACTAGCGGGCCCACCCTACAATGAGCAGTTCTTC	CASSPRLAGPPYNEQFF
TRBD2	TRBV28	TRBJ2-3	16	-	TGTGCCAGCAGTGGCACAGCGGGATTCGGGACAGATACGCAGTATTTT	CASSGTAGFGTDTQYF
-	TRBV5-1	TRBJ2-2	15	-	TGCGCCACCGGAAACGGTCCCTCCGGTGCCGGGGAGCTGTTTTTT	CATGNGPSGAGELFF
TRBD1	TRBV5-4	TRBJ1-2	14	-	TGTGCCAGCAGCTTGCGACAGGGGATCTATGGCTACACCTTC	CASSLRQGIYGYTF